What follows are 20 T cell receptor beta chains derived from one specimen sequenced in a study of PD-1 blockade in classical Hodgkin lymphoma. Assay: immunoSEQ multiplex PCR; the TCRdb copy retains only in-frame clones and omits some. The top ten hold about 5% of the sample, which has about 19,000 clones, about 85% seen once. Indicated time point: cycle 4 day 1 (C4D1), after more than five weeks of nivolumab. Following autologous stem cell transplantation, relapse occurred in every patient, and exposure to brentuximab vedotin varied. Magnetic negative selection isolated CD8+ T cells from thawed PBMCs. The source material was CD8+ T cells from blood, sampled before the fourth cycle of nivolumab. These receptors were obtained from a human donor with classical Hodgkin lymphoma.

The CDR3: CASSLDGYEQFF. The CDR3 DNA is TGCGCCAGCAGCTTGGACGGTTATGAGCAGTTCTTC. This rearrangement joins TRBV5-1 to TRBJ2-1; no firm D call. This CDR3 has 12 residues. Germline CDR1 and CDR2: SGHRS and YFSETQ. With 0 bases removed from V and 8 bases from J, the gap between germline ends came to 6 bases.

The rearrangement joins TRBV19 to TRBJ2-5, with TRBD1 as a possible D gene (7 bases). Between the trimmed V and J ends, which lost 4 bases and 4 bases, there was a span of 16 bases. The CDR3 consists of 15 residues. From germline, CDR1 is LNHDA and CDR2 SQIVND (reference sequence). DNA for the CDR3: TGTGCCAGTAGTACGGAACGACAGGGAGGAGAGACCCAGTACTTC. Translating it yields CASSTERQGGETQYF. Combining the CDR3 with reference TRBV19 and TRBJ2-5 gives the whole variable domain DGGITQSPKYLFRKEGQNVTLSCEQNLNHDAMYWYRQDPGQGLRLIYYSQIVNDFQKGDIAEGYSVSREKKESFPLTVTSAQKNPTAFYLCASSTERQGGETQYFGPGTRLLVL.

In DNA, the CDR3 is TGTGCCAGCAGTTTGGGTCCTCGAGGCGAAAAACTGTTTTTT. It encodes CASSLGPRGEKLFF. The V call is TRBV27, the J call TRBJ1-4; D is unresolved. Trimming pared 3 bases from V and 8 bases from J, leaving 13 bases between. CDR1 MNHEY and CDR2 SMNVEV come from the germline V gene (reference sequence). The CDR3 contains 14 residues.

This sequence joins TRBV19 and TRBJ2-1; 8 nucleotides align to TRBD1. Germline CDR1 and CDR2: LNHDA and SQIVND (reference sequence). The J segment lost 5 bases and the V segment lost 5 bases, leaving 8 bases of the junction unmatched. The CDR3 is 15 amino acids. This chain's CDR3 is CASSLWTGNDNEQFF. In nucleotides, the CDR3 is TGTGCCAGTAGTTTATGGACAGGGAATGACAATGAGCAGTTCTTC.

This clone was detected only a few times. CDR3 amino acids: CASSLTGGANAQETQYF. The CDR3 bases are TGTGCCAGCAGCCTGACTGGCGGGGCCAACGCGCAAGAGACCCAGTACTTC. The chain carries TRBV7-9 and TRBJ2-5, with D possibly matching TRBD2 (6 bases). V lost 5 bases and J lost 2, with 21 bases in between. CDR1 and CDR2 (germline): SEHNR, FQNEAQ (reference sequence). This CDR3 is 17 amino acids long.

This chain joins TRBV27 and TRBJ1-1; D unresolved. Trimming stripped 6 bases from V and 7 bases from J, with 9 bases between. The CDR3 consists of 11 residues. Looked up from germline, CDR1 is MNHEY and CDR2 is SMNVEV (reference sequence). The CDR3 DNA follows: TGTGCCAGCAGCCACGGAGATGAAGCTTTCTTT. Protein sequence: CASSHGDEAFF.

In DNA, the CDR3 is TGTGCCAGCAGCGTTGAGGCGGGGGTCAACGACAATGAGCAGTTCTTC. Encoded protein: CASSVEAGVNDNEQFF. The chain has TRBV7-9 and TRBJ2-1, with TRBD2 matching 7 bases. CDR1 is SEHNR, CDR2 FQNEAQ, per germline (reference sequence). V dropped 5 bases and J dropped 5; count of bases not matched to a gene: 12. The CDR3 spans 16 residues.

The gene calls are TRBV6-1 and TRBJ2-7; TRBD2 matches 7 bases. The CDR3 has 15 amino acids. The germline CDR1 and CDR2 sequences are MNHNS and SASEGT. J was trimmed by 4 bases and V by 1 base; bases with no gene match: 7. The CDR3 spells CASSEVGTKIYEQYF. CDR3 nucleotide sequence: TGTGCCAGCAGTGAAGTCGGGACTAAAATTTACGAGCAGTACTTC.

The genes are TRBV9 and TRBJ2-7; D not resolved. V lost 4 bases to trimming and J lost 1 base, with 9 bases between them. Germline V gene data show CDR1 as SGDLS and CDR2 as YYNGEE. The CDR3 is 13 amino acids. CDR3: CASSPPSSYEQYF. In nucleotides, the CDR3 is TGTGCCAGCAGCCCTCCCTCGTCCTACGAGCAGTACTTC.

The chain combines TRBV9 with TRBJ2-7; the D gene could be TRBD1 or TRBD2 (5 bases each). Trimming removed 0 bases at V and 2 bases at J, with 9 bases between. Germline lookup yields CDR1 SGDLS and CDR2 YYNGEE. The CDR3 loop spans 14 amino acids. CDR3 sequence: CASSVGDGTYEQYF. The CDR3 nucleotides read TGTGCCAGCAGCGTAGGGGACGGGACCTACGAGCAGTACTTC.

This clone was seen more than once but under ten times. The chain has TRBV27 and TRBJ1-1; a weak D match, TRBD1 (5 bases). Trimming shortened V by 3 bases and J by 1 base, and 9 bases separated the two germline ends. Germline assignment: CDR1 MNHEY and CDR2 SMNVEV (reference sequence). The CDR3 has 14 amino acids. The CDR3 bases are TGTGCCAGCAGTTTCATCAGGGCGAACACTGAAGCTTTCTTT. Its protein is CASSFIRANTEAFF.

The chain is built from TRBV10-3 and TRBJ2-7, with a weak D call TRBD1 (7 bases). Germline lookup yields CDR1 ENHRY and CDR2 SYGVKD. The CDR3 sequence is 14 residues long. V was clipped by 3 bases and J by 1 base, with 10 bases between them. The CDR3 loop is CAISDPGGSYEQYF. CDR3 DNA sequence: TGTGCCATCAGTGACCCAGGGGGGTCCTACGAGCAGTACTTC.

Written as DNA, the CDR3 is TGTGCCAGCAATCTAAAATTTGACAGGGACTATGGCTACACCTTC. It is translated as CASNLKFDRDYGYTF. V and J are TRBV2 and TRBJ1-2, with 7 bases that match TRBD1. Germline V gene lookup returns CDR1 SNHLY and CDR2 FYNNEI. The CDR3 spans 15 residues. The V segment lost 7 bases and the J segment 3 bases; nucleotides outside the gene matches: 11.

The V and J genes are TRBV27 and TRBJ2-7, with 7 bases matching TRBD2. Germline V CDR1 and CDR2: MNHEY, SMNVEV (reference sequence). This CDR3 comprises 14 residues. V shed 11 bases, J shed 1 base, and the junction held 11 bases outside the gene matches. The CDR3 here is CAVKAGVGSYEQYF. As DNA, the CDR3 is TGTGCCGTAAAGGCGGGAGTCGGGTCCTACGAGCAGTACTTC.

DNA of the CDR3: TGTGCCAGCAGTCTTAATAATGGCGGGACCATACACAATGAGCAGTTCTTC. Translation: CASSLNNGGTIHNEQFF. The genes are TRBV6-4 and TRBJ2-1, with D perhaps matching TRBD2 (6 bases). CDR1 is MRHNA and CDR2 is SNTAGT in the germline V gene. The CDR3 spans 17 residues. The ends were cut back, 5 bases at V and 5 bases at J, with 22 bases in the middle.

The V call is TRBV11-2, the J call TRBJ2-7; D remains unclear. V lost 1 base to trimming and J lost 2 bases, with 12 bases between them. This CDR3 contains 15 residues. The V gene's germline CDR1 is SGHAT and CDR2 FQNNGV. CDR3 sequence reads: CASSLASSPTYEQYF. As DNA, the CDR3 is TGTGCCAGCAGCTTAGCAAGTTCTCCCACCTACGAGCAGTACTTC. The whole variable domain, remainder taken from reference TRBV11-2 and TRBJ2-7, is EAGVAQSPRYKIIEKRQSVAFWCNPISGHATLYWYQQILGQGPKLLIQFQNNGVVDDSQLPKDRFSAERLKGVDSTLKIQPAKLEDSAVYLCASSLASSPTYEQYFGPGTRLTVT.

This chain links TRBV7-2 with TRBJ2-7, with D possibly being TRBD1 (6 bases). V lost 4 bases and J 2 bases, leaving 9 bases between the germline ends. CDR1 is SGHTA and CDR2 is FQGNSA in the germline V gene. The CDR3 length is 13 residues. CDR3 loop: CASSWDTTYEQYF. In DNA form, the CDR3 reads TGTGCCAGCAGCTGGGACACAACCTACGAGCAGTACTTC.

The chain is built from TRBV7-9 and TRBJ2-1; D not certain. Looked up from germline, CDR1 is SEHNR and CDR2 is FQNEAQ (reference sequence). The CDR3 runs 12 residues. Trimming pared 2 bases from V and 10 bases from J, leaving 9 bases between. CDR3: CASSLIVDEQFF. The CDR3 coding sequence is TGTGCCAGCAGCTTAATCGTGGACGAGCAGTTCTTC.

On this clone: A read error may produce the germline difference seen at one junction end. V usage is TRBV5-1 and J usage is TRBJ2-1; D unclear. There are 16 residues in the CDR3. CDR1 SGHRS and CDR2 YFSETQ come from the germline V gene. The CDR3 is CASSLEMRSSYNEQFF. CDR3 DNA: TGCGCCAGCAGTTTGGAAATGCGGAGCTCCTACAATGAGCAGTTCTTC.

Here the CDR3 reads CASSLTGGPYEQYF. CDR3 DNA: TGTGCCAGCAGTCTCACAGGGGGCCCCTACGAGCAGTACTTC. The genes are TRBV27 and TRBJ2-7; TRBD1 matches at 9 bases. Per the germline V gene, CDR1 is MNHEY and CDR2 is SMNVEV (reference sequence). The CDR3 length is 14 residues. J was trimmed by 2 bases and V by 5 bases; bases with no gene match: 4.